A single sample gave rise to the 22 T cell receptor beta chains below, sequenced in a study of shared clonotypes between healthy human individuals. Data came from immunoSEQ multiplex PCR; TCRdb stores just in-frame clones and leaves some out. The table lists about 990,000 clones, around 78% of them singletons. The sequenced material came from memory CD4+ T cells from PBMCs. Subset in this sample: CD45RA-negative fraction. The receptors derive from a man in his late teens or twenties in good health. Some clones in this sample may be carry-over from other donors' samples.

In this sample, this clone turned up a few times. The rearrangement joins TRBV19 to TRBJ2-2; 9 bases match TRBD1. Per the germline V gene, CDR1 is LNHDA and CDR2 is SQIVND (reference sequence). This CDR3 region has 14 residues. With 6 bases clipped from V and 7 bases from J, the junction kept 6 bases outside the gene matches. The CDR3 is CASRWDRVNGELFF. CDR3 in DNA: TGTGCCAGTAGGTGGGACAGGGTAAACGGGGAGCTGTTTTTT.

The sample holds a few counts of this clone. The rearrangement joins TRBV2 to TRBJ1-2, with D unclear. Trimming cost V 3 bases and J 7 bases, with 6 bases left between them. Germline V gene sequence: CDR1 SNHLY, CDR2 FYNNEI. The CDR3 is made up of 11 amino acids. CDR3 in amino acids: CASSELVGYTF. CDR3 nucleotides: TGTGCCAGCAGTGAGTTGGTTGGCTACACCTTC.

This sequence joins TRBV5-8 and TRBJ1-2; tentative D call: TRBD1 (5 bases). CDR3 length: 15 amino acids. CDR1 is SGHTS and CDR2 is YDEGEE in the germline V gene. V lost 5 bases and J 7 bases, leaving 21 bases between the germline ends. In nucleotides, the CDR3 is TGTGCCAGCAGAATGGATCTGGCCGGGGGAAGTGGCTACACCTTC. As protein: CASRMDLAGGSGYTF.

The chain recombines TRBV11-2 with TRBJ2-7; TRBD2 agrees at 7 bases. Germline trimming cut 2 bases from V and 5 bases from J; bases unmatched to any gene: 6. The CDR3 has 14 residues. The V gene's germline CDR1 is SGHAT and CDR2 FQNNGV. The CDR3 sequence: CASSLIGRRDEQYF. The CDR3 DNA follows: TGTGCCAGCAGCTTAATCGGGAGGAGGGACGAGCAGTACTTC.

The chain joins TRBV2 to TRBJ2-2; D uncertain. The CDR3 has 18 residues. With 5 bases removed from V and 0 bases from J, the gap between germline ends came to 19 bases. Germline V lookup: CDR1 SNHLY, CDR2 FYNNEI. CDR3 nucleotide sequence: TGTGCCAGCAGTCCTAAGGGTAGCATCAGACCGAACACCGGGGAGCTGTTTTTT. Its translation: CASSPKGSIRPNTGELFF.

The table lists this clone with a count of one. The CDR3 region is CASSLDSSSTDTQYF. CDR3 DNA sequence: TGTGCCAGCTCGCTCGACAGCTCTAGCACAGATACGCAGTATTTT. This chain joins TRBV18 and TRBJ2-3, with a weak D call TRBD1 (5 bases). The length of the CDR3 is 15 residues. Germline loops: CDR1 KGHSH, CDR2 LQKENI. V gave up 6 bases and J gave up 0 bases, with 13 bases separating them.

The chain joins TRBV5-5 to TRBJ1-3; D is uncertain. Germline V lookup: CDR1 SGHKS, CDR2 YYEKEE (reference sequence). CDR3 length: 15 residues. With 6 bases removed from V and 6 bases from J, the gap between germline ends came to 19 bases. The CDR3 sequence: CASTDAPSATNTIYF. CDR3 nucleotides: TGTGCCAGCACTGATGCGCCGTCTGCTACAAACACCATATATTTT.

This clone appeared a few times. Additional DNA sequences in this sample encode the identical CDR3. This chain links TRBV2 with TRBJ1-5; 11 nucleotides line up with TRBD1. Germline values: CDR1 SNHLY, CDR2 FYNNEI. The CDR3 is 13 residues long. J was trimmed by 6 bases and V by 6 bases; bases with no gene match: 1. As DNA, the CDR3 is TGTGCCAGCAGAGGACAGGGGGCTCAGCCCCAGCATTTT. It is translated as CASRGQGAQPQHF.

V gene TRBV6-5 combines with J gene TRBJ1-2, with 9 bases matching TRBD1. The CDR3 spans 14 residues. J lost 11 bases, V lost 0 bases, and 7 bases had no gene match. Per the germline V gene, CDR1 is MNHEY and CDR2 is SVGAGI. CDR3 residues: CASSYSKTGGVYTF. CDR3 nucleotide sequence: TGTGCCAGCAGTTACTCGAAGACAGGGGGTGTTTACACCTTC.

Of note for this clone: A read error is possible here, since a much larger clone lies one base away. In the same sample, other DNA sequences code for this CDR3. CDR3 nucleotides: TGCGCCAGCAGCCAGGGTTGGGATACGCAGTATTTT. It codes for CASSQGWDTQYF. The gene calls are TRBV4-1 and TRBJ2-3; no reliable D call. The germline V and J ends were trimmed by 3 bases and 6 bases, with 7 bases remaining between them. In germline, CDR1 is MGHRA, CDR2 YSYEKL. This CDR3 has 12 amino acids.

Note on this clone: At the DNA level, this CDR3 is encoded by other sequences in the same sample as well. V usage is TRBV5-8 and J usage is TRBJ1-1; 7 bases line up with TRBD1. J gave up 3 bases and V 0 bases, and 2 bases lay outside the gene matches. The germline V gene has CDR1 SGHTS and CDR2 YDEGEE. CDR3 size: 14 residues. The CDR3 here is CASSLDDRDTEAFF. In DNA, the CDR3 is TGTGCCAGCAGCTTGGATGACAGGGACACTGAAGCTTTCTTT.

The sample holds one count of this clone. The J gene is TRBJ2-5, the V gene TRBV5-4, with D tentatively TRBD1 (6 bases). TRBJ2-7 explains the end of the DNA better; the J call may be wrong. This CDR3 has 13 amino acids. The germline CDR1 and CDR2 sequences are SGHNT and YYREEE (reference sequence). CDR3 DNA sequence: TGTGCCAGCAGCTTGTTCCAGGGGCCCGAGCAGTACTTC. It specifies CASSLFQGPEQYF.

The V gene is TRBV2, the J gene TRBJ2-5, with 7 bases fitting TRBD2. V lost 1 base, J lost 4 bases, and 9 bases stayed unmatched. The CDR3 length is 16 residues. Germline-derived CDR1 and CDR2 are SNHLY and FYNNEI. CDR3 sequence (DNA): TGTGCCAGCAGTGAAGGAGGCGGGGGATGGGGAGAGACCCAGTACTTC. Amino acids: CASSEGGGGWGETQYF.

To note about this clone: Other DNA sequences in this specimen translate into the identical CDR3. The V call is TRBV6-1, the J call TRBJ1-1, with 8 positions matching TRBD1. V gave up 2 bases and J gave up 1 base; unmatched junction bases: 3. Per germline, CDR1 MNHNS and CDR2 SASEGT. The CDR3 has 15 residues. In DNA, the CDR3 is TGTGCCAGCAGTGAACGGACAGGGCGGAACACTGAAGCTTTCTTT. Translating it yields CASSERTGRNTEAFF.

This clone was found once. A much larger clone differs from this one at a single base, so this may be a read error. This chain joins TRBV7-3 and TRBJ2-3, with 9 bases identical to TRBD2. CDR3 length equals 15 residues. J lost 1 base, V lost 5 bases, and 4 bases had no gene match. Germline-derived CDR1 and CDR2 are SGHTA and FQGTGA. The CDR3 DNA is TGTGCCAGCAGCGGTGCGGGAGGGGGCACAGATACGCAGTATTTT. Amino acids: CASSGAGGGTDTQYF.

V usage is TRBV30 and J usage is TRBJ1-3; D perhaps matches TRBD1 (5 bases). Germline V gene sequence: CDR1 GTSNPN, CDR2 SVGIG (reference sequence). V was clipped by 8 bases and J by 11 bases, with 10 bases between them. The CDR3 covers 9 residues. CDR3 sequence: CAAGDPIYF. In DNA, the CDR3 is TGTGCCGCCGGGGACCCCATATATTTT.

The rearrangement joins TRBV7-9 to TRBJ2-3; no reliable D call. This CDR3 contains 13 residues. Trimming stripped 4 bases from V and 7 bases from J, with 12 bases between. Germline V CDR1 and CDR2: SEHNR, FQNEAQ (reference sequence). The CDR3 DNA reads as TGTGCCAGCAGCTCAGGCTTTCGGTATACGCAGTATTTT. It yields the protein CASSSGFRYTQYF.

The chain employs TRBV5-5 and TRBJ1-2; 7 bases align to TRBD1. Per germline, CDR1 SGHKS and CDR2 YYEKEE (reference sequence). This CDR3 region has 13 residues. V trimming: 4 bases; J trimming: 7 bases; junction bases outside the gene matches: 7. In DNA form, the CDR3 reads TGTGCCAGCAGCCTCTGGGAGGGGGCTGGCTACACCTTC. It is translated as CASSLWEGAGYTF.

Comment on this clone: Additional DNA sequences in this sample encode the identical CDR3. The V and J genes are TRBV2 and TRBJ2-7; D call uncertain. V gave up 6 bases and J gave up 2 bases, with 5 bases separating them. The V gene's germline CDR1 is SNHLY and CDR2 FYNNEI. The CDR3 has 11 residues. The CDR3, as DNA: TGTGCCAGCAGATTGGCCTACGAGCAGTACTTC. Amino acids: CASRLAYEQYF.

The chain combines TRBV28 with TRBJ2-3; 16 positions match TRBD2. With 4 bases clipped from V and 4 bases from J, the junction kept 17 bases outside the gene matches. Germline CDR1 is MDHEN and CDR2 is SYDVKM. The CDR3 spans 21 residues. The CDR3 DNA sequence: TGTGCCAGCAGTTCTCCGTTTCCAAACTGGGGACTAGCGGGAGGGCCAGATACGCAGTATTTT. Protein: CASSSPFPNWGLAGGPDTQYF.

This chain links TRBV19 with TRBJ2-1; D uncertain. V was clipped by 4 bases and J by 8 bases, with 15 bases between them. The V gene's germline CDR1 is LNHDA and CDR2 SQIVND (reference sequence). The CDR3 is 14 amino acids. This CDR3 reads CASSTTGPRDEQFF. The CDR3, as DNA: TGTGCCAGTAGTACCACCGGGCCTCGAGATGAGCAGTTCTTC.

This chain uses TRBV28 with TRBJ1-1; D gene unclear. The CDR3 runs to 15 residues. The ends were cut back, 2 bases at V and 3 bases at J, with 13 bases in the middle. CDR1 and CDR2 from the germline V gene are MDHEN and SYDVKM. The CDR3 is CASSLISGVYTEAFF. The CDR3 DNA reads as TGTGCCAGCAGTTTAATTTCCGGGGTTTACACTGAAGCTTTCTTT.